Detailed here is one T cell receptor (beta chain). Antigen unknown. This specimen comes from a study of beta chain features in type 1 diabetes. Study-level points and caveats: Equally in patients and controls, PCR might preferentially amplify shorter templates. Whether HLA type affects TCRB rearrangement stayed undetermined in the present work.

The sequenced template was cDNA made from the entire isolated RNA. The average output of naive, central memory and regulatory T cell samples was about 3.57 million reads. Method: immunoSEQ multiplex PCR; TCRdb's copy keeps in-frame clones and lacks some. Found here are approximately 37,000 clones, around 60% of them singletons; the top ten hold over 2%. The CDR3 covers 14 residues. Germline loops: CDR1 MNHNY, CDR2 SVGAGI (reference sequence). After removal of 5 bases from V and 1 base from J, the junction contained 4 bases not matched to a gene. The material sequenced was Tregs from blood. The receptor's source is a woman in her twenties or thirties in good health. This chain uses TRBV6-6 with TRBJ1-2, with 7 bases identical to TRBD1. The CDR3, as DNA: TGTGCCAGCAGTAGACAGGGTGATAACTATGGCTACACCTTC. It is translated as CASSRQGDNYGYTF.